The 22 T cell receptor beta chains below all came from one sample that was sequenced in a study of blood T cells in healthy people across ages. Through a sample-barcoded 5' primer and a J-beta primer mix, a second PCR was run for 7 to 11 cycles. TCRdb re-derived calls from the 5' RACE reads in MiXCR, one entry per CDR3 protein. The repertoire holds about 1.8 million distinct CDR3 sequences, around 48% seen once, with around 2.1% in the top ten. Input material: blood. The origin of the receptors is a woman aged 40 to 50 in good health.

This clonotype has just a few counts. The chain carries TRBV4-2 and TRBJ2-1, with TRBD1 identical over 8 bases. The germline V gene has CDR1 LGHNA and CDR2 YNFKEQ. With 5 bases clipped from V and 4 bases from J, the junction kept 10 bases outside the gene matches. The CDR3 has 16 residues. In DNA, the CDR3 is TGTGCCAGCAGCAAGACCGGGACAGGACATTACAATGAGCAGTTCTTC. Its protein product is CASSKTGTGHYNEQFF.

A few counts support this clonotype. The rearrangement uses TRBV28 and TRBJ2-3; weak D call: TRBD2 (5 bases). Germline lookup yields CDR1 MDHEN and CDR2 SYDVKM. V shed 3 bases and J shed 0 bases, with 13 bases lying between them. CDR3 length: 16 residues. This chain's CDR3 is CASSFPQDSSTDTQYF. CDR3 bases: TGTGCCAGCAGTTTTCCCCAGGACTCTAGCACAGATACGCAGTATTTT. Full variable domain (missing parts from reference TRBV28 and TRBJ2-3): DVKVTQSSRYLVKRTGEKVFLECVQDMDHENMFWYRQDPGLGLRLIYFSYDVKMKEKGDIPEGYSVSREKKERFSLILESASTNQTSMYLCASSFPQDSSTDTQYFGPGTRLTVL.

This clonotype appeared many times. This sequence joins TRBV29-1 and TRBJ2-5, with TRBD1 matching over 10 bases. The junction had 5 bases not matched to a gene; V was cut back by 5 bases and J by 5 bases. The CDR3 spans 13 residues. Germline V CDR1 and CDR2: SQVTM, ANQGSEA. The CDR3 bases are TGCAGCGTTCGGGACAGGGGTGGGGAGACCCAGTACTTC. As protein: CSVRDRGGETQYF.

The chain joins TRBV7-8 to TRBJ2-5; no reliable D call. Deletions cut 0 bases from V and 11 bases from J, with 19 bases between. CDR1 SGHVS and CDR2 FQNEAQ come from the germline V gene. The CDR3 is 15 residues long. The CDR3 DNA is TGTGCCAGCAGCTTAGCTCGCGGCGAGAACAATGAGCAGTACTTC. This encodes CASSLARGENNEQYF.

The gene calls are TRBV5-1 and TRBJ2-3, with 8 bases lining up with TRBD2. Germline loops: CDR1 SGHRS, CDR2 YFSETQ. With 3 bases clipped from V and 0 bases from J, the junction kept 6 bases outside the gene matches. The CDR3 contains 16 residues. CDR3 region: CASSSPSGRSTDTQYF. Here the CDR3 DNA reads TGCGCCAGCAGCTCGCCTAGCGGGCGGAGCACAGATACGCAGTATTTT.

Details on this clonotype: A read error may be the cause here, since a much bigger clone is one base away. The rearrangement links TRBV12-3 or TRBV12-4 to TRBJ2-7; D ambiguous. The CDR3 runs to 13 residues. The CDR3 nucleotides read TGTGCCGGCAGTAGGTCCACCGCCTACGAGCAGTACTTC. It specifies CAGSRSTAYEQYF.

This chain links TRBV7-2 with TRBJ2-1; the D is unclear. The CDR3 is 12 residues long. Trimming took 1 base from V and 10 from J, leaving 8 bases between them. Looked up from germline, CDR1 is SGHTA and CDR2 is FQGNSA. CDR3 sequence: CASSLENSEQFF. The CDR3 nucleotides read TGTGCCAGCAGCTTAGAAAACTCCGAGCAGTTCTTC.

A word on this clonotype: At one end, the junction sequence differs from germline, possibly due to a read error. The chain couples TRBV3-1 to TRBJ2-5, with D perhaps assigned TRBD1 or TRBD2 (6 bases each). The CDR3 spans 13 residues. The germline gives CDR1 LGHDT, CDR2 YNNKEL (reference sequence). CDR3 sequence: CASSHGGQATQYF. CDR3 nucleotide sequence: TGTGCCAGCAGCCACGGGGGACAAGCGACCCAGTACTTC.

Regarding this clonotype: Germline is not matched at one junction end, which may reflect a read error. The V gene is TRBV11-2, the J gene TRBJ2-7; TRBD1 is a possible D gene (6 bases). The J call could be wrong; TRBJ2-5 is a better fit for the DNA end. Germline V gene lookup returns CDR1 SGHAT and CDR2 FQNNGV. CDR3 size: 14 residues. DNA for the CDR3: TGTGCCAGCAGCGTAGAGGGCAGGGGTACGACCCAGTACTTC. This translates into CASSVEGRGTTQYF.

This clonotype was seen a handful of times. J is TRBJ1-5 and V is TRBV27, with 9 bases lining up with TRBD1. The CDR3 loop spans 17 amino acids. Germline values: CDR1 MNHEY, CDR2 SMNVEV (reference sequence). Unmatched junction bases numbered 13, after V lost 5 bases and J lost 5 bases. CDR3 coding DNA: TGTGCCAGCAGTCCAACTTCCGGGACAGGGATGTATCAGCCCCAGCATTTT. Translated, it gives CASSPTSGTGMYQPQHF.

This clonotype has more than one count but fewer than ten. The J gene is TRBJ2-7, the V gene TRBV12-3 or TRBV12-4; D is uncertain. Between the trimmed V and J ends, which lost 4 bases and 0 bases, there was a span of 10 bases. The CDR3 loop spans 14 amino acids. The CDR3 sequence: CASSSQTDSYEQYF. In nucleotides, the CDR3 is TGTGCCAGCAGTTCCCAGACGGACTCCTACGAGCAGTACTTC.

This clonotype was detected only a few times. This chain uses TRBV10-3 with TRBJ2-1, with D unresolved. V lost 4 bases, J lost 1 base, and 5 bases lay in between. The CDR3 is 13 amino acids. The germline CDR1 and CDR2 sequences are ENHRY and SYGVKD. CDR3 bases: TGTGCCATCAGTGCGGGTTCCTACAATGAGCAGTTCTTC. This gives the protein CAISAGSYNEQFF.

There are a few counts of this clonotype. This rearrangement joins TRBV20-1 to TRBJ1-2, with a weak D call TRBD1 (6 bases). From germline, CDR1 is DFQATT and CDR2 SNEGSKA (reference sequence). The CDR3 is 13 amino acids. Trimming cost V 5 bases and J 3 bases, with 13 bases left between them. CDR3 sequence reads: CSALAGGDYGYTF. The CDR3 coding sequence is TGCAGTGCTCTTGCCGGGGGCGACTATGGCTACACCTTC.

This chain uses TRBV12-3 or TRBV12-4 with TRBJ1-1; 8 nucleotides match TRBD1. The CDR3 sequence is 14 residues long. V was pared by 7 bases and J by 4 bases, with 8 bases of the junction left unmatched. Here the CDR3 DNA reads TGTGCCAGCACCCTGACAGGGGTGGGCACTGAAGCTTTCTTT. Its translation: CASTLTGVGTEAFF.

The V and J genes are TRBV2 and TRBJ1-2, with D possibly matching TRBD1 (6 bases). Germline lookup yields CDR1 SNHLY and CDR2 FYNNEI. V lost 7 bases to trimming and J lost 6 bases, with 12 bases between them. CDR3 size: 12 residues. The CDR3 loop reads CASTGAGDGYTF. DNA for the CDR3: TGTGCCAGCACGGGGGCGGGGGATGGCTACACCTTC. Based on the CDR3 plus reference TRBV2 and TRBJ1-2, the full variable domain is EPEVTQTPSHQVTQMGQEVILRCVPISNHLYFYWYRQILGQKVEFLVSFYNNEISEKSEIFDDQFSVERPDGSNFTLKIRSTKLEDSAMYFCASTGAGDGYTFGSGTRLTVV.

This clonotype was picked up a small number of times. This chain links TRBV7-2 with TRBJ1-2, with 7 bases fitting TRBD1. The germline V gene encodes CDR1 SGHTA and CDR2 FQGNSA. The CDR3 runs to 16 residues. Trimming cost V 8 bases and J 4 bases; bases outside gene matches: 16. The CDR3 is CASGRARDRRSYGYTF. CDR3 coding DNA: TGTGCCAGCGGCAGGGCCCGGGACAGAAGGTCCTATGGCTACACCTTC.

J is TRBJ1-1 and V is TRBV6-1, with D unresolved. V was pared by 6 bases and J by 5 bases, with 16 bases between. Germline-derived CDR1 and CDR2 are MNHNS and SASEGT. The CDR3 contains 14 residues. CDR3 in DNA: TGTGCCAGCAGCCCCCCGCTCAAGGGAACTGAAGCTTTCTTT. Its protein is CASSPPLKGTEAFF.

DNA for the CDR3: TGTGCCAGCAGTTCAGCTCTCATCGGGGGGCTAGCCAAAAACATTCAGTACTTC. Encoded protein: CASSSALIGGLAKNIQYF. The chain has TRBV27 and TRBJ2-4, with D perhaps matching TRBD2 (7 bases). V was cut by 4 bases and J by 0 bases, with 19 bases left in between. The CDR3 extends over 18 amino acids. Germline V lookup: CDR1 MNHEY, CDR2 SMNVEV (reference sequence).

J is TRBJ1-4 and V is TRBV10-3; TRBD1 matches at 8 bases. The length of the CDR3 is 14 residues. V lost 6 bases, J lost 0 bases, and 0 bases stayed unmatched. Germline CDR1 is ENHRY and CDR2 is SYGVKD. The CDR3 sequence is CAIRQGATNEKLFF. The CDR3 DNA reads as TGTGCCATCAGACAGGGGGCAACTAATGAAAAACTGTTTTTT.

This chain uses TRBV5-1 with TRBJ2-5; 11 bases match TRBD1. This CDR3 is built from 16 residues. V lost 4 bases, J lost 4 bases, and 9 bases stayed unmatched. Germline values: CDR1 SGHRS, CDR2 YFSETQ. The CDR3 loop is CASSPSGTGGRETQYF. For the CDR3, the DNA is TGCGCCAGCAGCCCCTCCGGGACAGGGGGAAGAGAGACCCAGTACTTC.

With respect to this clonotype: One end of the junction fails to match germline, which may point to a read error. V gene TRBV29-1 combines with J gene TRBJ2-1, with D hard to call. The DNA matches TRBJ2-7 better at its end, which makes the J call doubtful. CDR1 and CDR2 (germline): SQVTM, ANQGSEA. The CDR3 has 14 residues. CDR3 in amino acids: CNVERESSYNEQYF. CDR3 nucleotides: TGCAACGTTGAACGCGAGAGCTCCTACAATGAGCAGTACTTC.

This clonotype was seen a handful of times. V is TRBV7-2 and J is TRBJ2-3; the match to TRBD2 covers 11 bases. This CDR3 is built from 15 residues. Germline V lookup: CDR1 SGHTA, CDR2 FQGNSA. Trimming took 5 bases from V and 8 from J; bases not matched to a gene: 9. CDR3 loop: CASSTGTSGRGTQYF. The CDR3 bases are TGTGCCAGCAGCACAGGGACTAGCGGTCGGGGTACGCAGTATTTT. The full variable domain, with the rest looked up from reference TRBV7-2 and TRBJ2-3, is GAGVSQSPSNKVTEKGKDVELRCDPISGHTALYWYRQSLGQGLEFLIYFQGNSAPDKSGLPSDRFSAERTGGSVSTLTIQRTQQEDSAVYLCASSTGTSGRGTQYFGPGTRLTVL.